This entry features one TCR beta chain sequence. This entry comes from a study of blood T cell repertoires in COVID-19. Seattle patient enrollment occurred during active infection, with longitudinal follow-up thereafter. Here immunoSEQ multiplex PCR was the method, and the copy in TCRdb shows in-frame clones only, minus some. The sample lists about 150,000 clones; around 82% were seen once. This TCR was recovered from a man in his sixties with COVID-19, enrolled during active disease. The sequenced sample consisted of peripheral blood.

In DNA form, the CDR3 reads TGTGCCAGCAGACTCTACCCTAGGAGCAATCAGCCCCAGCATTTT. Translating gives CASRLYPRSNQPQHF. This rearrangement joins TRBV6-5 to TRBJ1-5, with D unresolved. V lost 6 bases and J lost 1, with 13 bases in between. CDR1 MNHEY and CDR2 SVGAGI come from the germline V gene. This CDR3 spans 15 amino acids.